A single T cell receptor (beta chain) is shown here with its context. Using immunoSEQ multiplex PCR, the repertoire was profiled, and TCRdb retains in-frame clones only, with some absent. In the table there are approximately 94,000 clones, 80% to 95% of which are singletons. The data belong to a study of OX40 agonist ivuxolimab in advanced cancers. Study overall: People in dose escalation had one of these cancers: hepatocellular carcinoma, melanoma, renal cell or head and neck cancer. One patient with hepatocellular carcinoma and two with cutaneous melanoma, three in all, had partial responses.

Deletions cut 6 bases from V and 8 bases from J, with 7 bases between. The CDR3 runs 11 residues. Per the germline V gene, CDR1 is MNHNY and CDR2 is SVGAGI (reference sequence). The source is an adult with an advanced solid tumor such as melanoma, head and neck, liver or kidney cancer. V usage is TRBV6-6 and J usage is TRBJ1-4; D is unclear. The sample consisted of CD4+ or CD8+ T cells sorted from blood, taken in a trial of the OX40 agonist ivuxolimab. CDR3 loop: CASRGFEKLFF. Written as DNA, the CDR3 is TGTGCCAGCAGGGGGTTCGAAAAACTGTTTTTT.